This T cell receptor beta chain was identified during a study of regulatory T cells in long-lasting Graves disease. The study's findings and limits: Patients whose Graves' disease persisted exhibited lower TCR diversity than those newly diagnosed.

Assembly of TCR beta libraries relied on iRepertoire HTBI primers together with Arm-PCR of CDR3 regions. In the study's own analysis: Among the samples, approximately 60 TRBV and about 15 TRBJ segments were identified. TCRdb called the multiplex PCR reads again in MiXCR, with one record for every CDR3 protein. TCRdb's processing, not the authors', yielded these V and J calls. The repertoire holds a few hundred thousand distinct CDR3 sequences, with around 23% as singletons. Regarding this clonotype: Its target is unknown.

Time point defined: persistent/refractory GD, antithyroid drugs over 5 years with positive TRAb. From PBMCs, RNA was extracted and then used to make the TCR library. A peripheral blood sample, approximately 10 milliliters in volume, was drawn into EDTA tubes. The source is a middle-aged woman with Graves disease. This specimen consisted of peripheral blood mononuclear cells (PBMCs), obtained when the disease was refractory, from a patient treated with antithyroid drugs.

CDR3 protein: CASSQALQSYSNQPQHF. The CDR3 nucleotides are TGCGCCAGCAGCCAAGCATTACAGAGTTATAGCAATCAGCCCCAGCATTTT. This chain connects TRBV4-1 to TRBJ1-5, with D unclear. Between the trimmed V and J ends, which lost 1 base and 0 bases, there was a span of 13 bases. Per germline, CDR1 MGHRA and CDR2 YSYEKL. This CDR3 region has 17 residues.